The 25 T cell receptor beta chains given below trace back to one sample, sequenced in a study of control samples from healthy donors and cancer patients. Sequencing used immunoSEQ multiplex PCR; TCRdb keeps in-frame clones, though not all of them. The table has around 130,000 clones, approximately 89% seen once. Material: blood. The receptor source for this set is a man aged 18 to 29 in good health.

The V call is TRBV2, the J call TRBJ2-5; the D gene is possibly TRBD2 (6 bases). Trimming stripped 8 bases from V and 3 bases from J, with 16 bases between. This CDR3 comprises 14 residues. Germline-derived CDR1 and CDR2 are SNHLY and FYNNEI. In DNA form, the CDR3 reads TGTGCCAGCGGCGGGGCAGACTGGAAAGAGACCCAGTACTTC. Its translation is CASGGADWKETQYF.

The rearrangement links TRBV2 to TRBJ1-2; D ambiguous. There are 12 residues in the CDR3. Germline assignment: CDR1 SNHLY and CDR2 FYNNEI. The germline V and J ends were trimmed by 6 bases and 4 bases, with 9 bases remaining between them. The CDR3 region has the DNA TGTGCCAGCAGGTTCGGAGGCTATGGCTACACCTTC. This codes for CASRFGGYGYTF.

A single count supports this clone. The chain recombines TRBV7-6 with TRBJ1-5, with a possible D match to TRBD1 (5 bases). Germline-derived CDR1 and CDR2 are SGHVS and FNYEAQ. The CDR3 is 17 amino acids. The V end lost 1 base, the J end lost 2 bases, and 15 bases lay between the germline ends. CDR3 DNA: TGTGCCAGCAGCTTAGGCGCGCAGGGCGGTGGCAATCAGCCCCAGCATTTT. As protein: CASSLGAQGGGNQPQHF.

This chain uses TRBV6-6 with TRBJ2-1, with 8 nucleotides matching TRBD1. This CDR3 is built from 15 residues. With 5 bases clipped from V and 9 bases from J, the junction kept 12 bases outside the gene matches. CDR1 and CDR2 (germline): MNHNY, SVGAGI (reference sequence). In DNA, the CDR3 is TGTGCCAGCAGTCCGGGACAGGATAGTATTGGTGAGCAGTTCTTC. Translating gives CASSPGQDSIGEQFF.

CDR3 protein: CASSPTGAAQPQHF. CDR3 DNA sequence: TGTGCCAGTAGCCCAACAGGTGCAGCTCAGCCCCAGCATTTT. The chain couples TRBV19 to TRBJ1-5, with D maybe TRBD1 (5 bases). The germline V gene encodes CDR1 LNHDA and CDR2 SQIVND (reference sequence). Trimming took off 6 bases at V and 6 bases at J, with 15 bases between the two ends. The CDR3 has 14 amino acids.

V usage is TRBV29-1 and J usage is TRBJ2-1; D remains unclear. CDR3 size: 12 residues. V lost 6 bases, J lost 3 bases, and 9 bases lay in between. Per the germline V gene, CDR1 is SQVTM and CDR2 is ANQGSEA. The CDR3 DNA is TGCAGCGTGGCGGTAGGCTACAATGAGCAGTTCTTC. It is translated as CSVAVGYNEQFF.

V usage is TRBV2 and J usage is TRBJ2-5; D call uncertain. Germline loops: CDR1 SNHLY, CDR2 FYNNEI. The ends were cut back, 6 bases at V and 4 bases at J, with 9 bases in the middle. The CDR3 extends over 12 amino acids. The CDR3 DNA follows: TGTGCCAGCAGCGACCGTCGAGAGACCCAGTACTTC. Protein product: CASSDRRETQYF.

This chain connects TRBV4-1 to TRBJ2-1; no reliable D call. The CDR3 runs 14 residues. The germline gives CDR1 MGHRA, CDR2 YSYEKL. V was trimmed by 1 base and J by 9 bases, leaving 13 bases between them. CDR3 protein: CASSQVTSTGEQFF. The CDR3 DNA reads as TGCGCCAGCAGCCAAGTGACGTCGACGGGTGAGCAGTTCTTC.

Only a few counts were recorded for this clone. V gene TRBV5-6 combines with J gene TRBJ2-5; D remains ambiguous. Germline CDR1 reads SGHDT; CDR2 reads YYEEEE. The V end lost 0 bases, the J end lost 5 bases, and 11 bases lay between the germline ends. CDR3 size: 14 residues. The CDR3 reads CASSLDLEYETQYF. DNA of the CDR3: TGTGCCAGCAGCTTGGATTTGGAGTACGAGACCCAGTACTTC.

The rearrangement uses TRBV19 and TRBJ2-7, with 10 bases aligning to TRBD1. Germline trimming cut 4 bases from V and 13 bases from J; bases unmatched to any gene: 4. CDR3 length equals 11 residues. The V gene's germline CDR1 is LNHDA and CDR2 SQIVND (reference sequence). The CDR3 nucleotides are TGTGCCAGTAGTACGGGACAGGGGCTCTACTTC. Its protein product is CASSTGQGLYF.

The genes are TRBV7-3 and TRBJ2-7, with 7 positions matching TRBD1. The V gene's germline CDR1 is SGHTA and CDR2 FQGTGA. CDR3 size: 12 residues. V lost 5 bases and J lost 4; bases outside the gene matches: 2. CDR3: CASSPGGYEQYF. The CDR3 coding sequence is TGTGCCAGCAGCCCAGGGGGTTACGAGCAGTACTTC.

The chain is built from TRBV20-1 and TRBJ1-5, with unresolved D. The CDR3 has 12 residues. Trimming shortened V by 3 bases and J by 4 bases, and 7 bases separated the two germline ends. Germline V CDR1 and CDR2: DFQATT, SNEGSKA (reference sequence). The CDR3 loop is CSASRGNQPQHF. CDR3 nucleotides: TGCAGTGCTAGTCGAGGTAATCAGCCCCAGCATTTT.

This clone was found once. CDR3 sequence (DNA): TGTGCCAGCAGTTTAGGACACTTAGACTATGGCTACACCTTC. The encoded protein is CASSLGHLDYGYTF. The rearrangement joins TRBV16 to TRBJ1-2; D is possibly TRBD1 (5 bases). The ends were cut back, 6 bases at V and 3 bases at J, with 14 bases in the middle. The V gene's germline CDR1 is KGHSY and CDR2 FQNENV. This CDR3 has 14 residues.

The chain combines TRBV23-1 with TRBJ2-7, with D perhaps TRBD1 (6 bases). TRBV23-1 has ORF status, its function being uncertain. This CDR3 has 14 residues. V was trimmed by 4 bases and J by 2 bases, leaving 12 bases between them. The CDR3 DNA sequence: TGCGCCAGCAGTCGGCAGGGGCGACCCTACGAGCAGTACTTC. It codes for CASSRQGRPYEQYF.

As for this clone: The identical CDR3 is also encoded by other nucleotide sequences in the sample. This chain uses TRBV5-1 with TRBJ1-3, with unresolved D. The CDR3 extends over 13 amino acids. CDR1 is SGHRS and CDR2 is YFSETQ in the germline V gene. V was pared by 0 bases and J by 5 bases, with 6 bases between. In nucleotides, the CDR3 is TGCGCCAGCAGCTTGGGGCATAGAAACACCATATATTTT. This translates into CASSLGHRNTIYF.

In nucleotides, the CDR3 is TGTGCCAGCAGCCCACAGGGTAGCAATCAGCCCCAGCATTTT. As protein: CASSPQGSNQPQHF. The genes are TRBV5-5 and TRBJ1-5, with D perhaps matching TRBD1 (6 bases). Trimming took off 4 bases at V and 0 bases at J, with 8 bases between the two ends. Germline-derived CDR1 and CDR2 are SGHKS and YYEKEE (reference sequence). The CDR3 extends over 14 amino acids.

V usage is TRBV7-2 and J usage is TRBJ1-4; no firm D call. The CDR3 is 16 amino acids. V lost 2 bases to trimming and J lost 4 bases, with 14 bases between them. Germline V CDR1 and CDR2: SGHTA, FQGNSA. CDR3 residues: CASSLTSRQINEKLFF. The CDR3 nucleotides are TGTGCCAGCAGCTTAACTTCGAGGCAGATTAATGAAAAACTGTTTTTT.

V gene TRBV2 combines with J gene TRBJ2-3; D unresolved. The CDR3 runs to 14 residues. Trimming pared 4 bases from V and 6 bases from J, leaving 14 bases between. CDR1 SNHLY and CDR2 FYNNEI come from the germline V gene. CDR3 in DNA: TGTGCCAGCAGTGTTAGGGCTAGTGGGGATACGCAGTATTTT. It codes for CASSVRASGDTQYF. The entire variable domain, with the rest obtained from reference TRBV2 and TRBJ2-3, is as follows: EPEVTQTPSHQVTQMGQEVILRCVPISNHLYFYWYRQILGQKVEFLVSFYNNEISEKSEIFDDQFSVERPDGSNFTLKIRSTKLEDSAMYFCASSVRASGDTQYFGPGTRLTVL.

The V call is TRBV6-5, the J call TRBJ2-7; TRBD1 aligns across 8 bases. The CDR3 has 14 residues. The trim removed 2 bases at V and 3 bases at J, leaving 3 bases unmatched. Germline V lookup: CDR1 MNHEY, CDR2 SVGAGI. Here the CDR3 DNA reads TGTGCCAGCAGTTACGACAGGGGAAGCTACGAGCAGTACTTC. It is translated as CASSYDRGSYEQYF.

This rearrangement joins TRBV6-4 to TRBJ2-1, with 10 bases identical to TRBD2. Looked up from germline, CDR1 is MRHNA and CDR2 is SNTAGT. This CDR3 has 16 amino acids. The ends lost 0 bases at V and 8 bases at J; junction bases unmatched: 7. Here the CDR3 reads CASSDSSSGGWDEQFF. The DNA for the CDR3 is TGTGCCAGCAGTGACTCGAGTAGCGGGGGGTGGGATGAGCAGTTCTTC.

This clone is a singleton in its sample. The chain links TRBV7-3 to TRBJ2-1; TRBD1 matches at 11 bases. V shed 5 bases, J shed 7 bases, and the junction held 4 bases outside the gene matches. The CDR3 runs 14 residues. Germline CDR1 reads SGHTA; CDR2 reads FQGTGA. This CDR3 is CASSPGTGGNEQFF. The CDR3 region has the DNA TGTGCCAGCAGCCCCGGGACAGGGGGTAATGAGCAGTTCTTC.

The rearrangement links TRBV7-6 to TRBJ2-7; D is possibly TRBD1 (6 bases). Germline V gene sequence: CDR1 SGHVS, CDR2 FNYEAQ. The CDR3 is 16 amino acids. Trimming left V 5 bases short and J 2 bases short, with 19 bases between. CDR3 sequence (DNA): TGTGCCAGCAGCGGTCCCCCGGGACATTCCACCTACGAGCAGTACTTC. Translating it yields CASSGPPGHSTYEQYF.

The V and J genes are TRBV10-1 and TRBJ2-1; D call uncertain. Per germline, CDR1 WNHNN and CDR2 SYGVQD (reference sequence). Deletions cut 3 bases from V and 5 bases from J, with 11 bases between. CDR3 size: 14 residues. As DNA, the CDR3 is TGCGCCAGCAGTGATTTGACGGTCGACAATGAGCAGTTCTTC. Its translation is CASSDLTVDNEQFF.

This clone was found a few times. This chain joins TRBV18 and TRBJ2-7; D uncertain. The CDR3 loop spans 14 amino acids. Germline CDR1 KGHSH, CDR2 LQKENI. Trimming took 0 bases from V and 0 from J, leaving 6 bases between them. This chain's CDR3 is CASSPPTRSYEQYF. Written as DNA, the CDR3 is TGTGCCAGCTCACCACCGACCCGCTCCTACGAGCAGTACTTC.

The V call is TRBV5-1, the J call TRBJ2-7; the match to TRBD2 covers 10 bases. The V and J ends lost 1 base and 2 bases, in that order; junction bases with no gene match: 0. In germline, CDR1 is SGHRS, CDR2 YFSETQ. CDR3 length equals 14 residues. The CDR3 DNA reads TGCGCCAGCAGCTTGACTAGCGGGGCCTACGAGCAGTACTTC. It translates to CASSLTSGAYEQYF.